Ten or more counts support the clone carrying this T cell receptor (beta chain). This record comes from a study of T cells in Graves' hyperthyroidism and ophthalmopathy. Germline CDR1 reads MNHEY; CDR2 reads SVGAGI. Trimming removed 0 bases from V and 2 bases from J, with 2 bases in between. This CDR3 has 14 amino acids. TCR beta CDR3 region amplification was performed from RNA transcripts. First-round RT-PCR with HTBI primers amplified the TCR CDR3 region. TCRdb reprocessed the multiplex PCR reads via MiXCR and lists one record per CDR3 protein. The sample lists hundreds of thousands of distinct CDR3 sequences, 14% seen once, with about 22% in the top ten.

Material: blood. This TCR derives from a woman under 40 with Graves' hyperthyroidism. The chain carries TRBV6-5 and TRBJ2-6; D uncertain. CDR3 amino acids: CASSYSTGANVLTF. CDR3 in DNA: TGTGCCAGCAGTTACTCGACTGGGGCCAACGTCCTGACTTTC.